This T cell receptor beta chain was identified during a study of T cell changes during pregnancy in multiple sclerosis. Germline loops: CDR1 SNHLY, CDR2 FYNNEI. V lost 7 bases to trimming and J lost 1 base, with 7 bases between them. This CDR3 region has 12 residues. This clone came up once. TCRdb's table, derived via immunoSEQ multiplex PCR, lists solely in-frame clones and lacks some. The sample lists 100,000 or so clones; 85% to 95% were seen once. The receptor comes from a female donor in good health, enrolled as a control in a pregnancy study. The sample in question was peripheral blood, obtained after pregnancy. This chain uses TRBV2 with TRBJ1-1; TRBD1 is a possible D gene (5 bases). The CDR3 nucleotides read TGTGCCAGCATCGGGGGGAACACTGAAGCTTTCTTT. Residues: CASIGGNTEAFF.